These T cell receptor beta chains were read from a single sample in a study of T cells in Graves' hyperthyroidism and ophthalmopathy. TCRdb analysed the multiplex PCR reads with MiXCR anew, one entry per CDR3 protein. This table holds approximately 510,000 distinct CDR3 sequences, over 35% found once. Sequenced sample: peripheral blood or thyroid tissue (not recorded which). The source is an adult woman with Graves' disease, either hyperthyroidism or ophthalmopathy (not recorded which). The CDR3 runs from the conserved cysteine through the conserved F or W. D genes are given only for firm matches. Size is stated for part of the rows, as once, few or many counts, or as a class when the clone is expanded.

d_call	v_call	cdr3_length	j_call	clone_size	cdr3_nt	cdr3_aa
-	TRBV2	14	TRBJ1-1	-	TGTGCCAGCAGTGAACGTCAGGATGTAATCGGAGCTTTCTTT	CASSERQDVIGAFF
-	TRBV7-9	18	TRBJ2-6	-	TGTGCCAGCAGCGCGGACAGGGAGGGACGCTCTGGGGCCAACGTCCTGACTTTC	CASSADREGRSGANVLTF
-	TRBV6-5	15	TRBJ1-1	-	TGTGCCAGCAGTGAAGCGCAGGGTGCGAACACTGAAGCTTTCTTT	CASSEAQGANTEAFF
-	TRBV18	15	TRBJ1-2	-	TGTGCCAGCTCACCAGGGCCAGGGGTGGAGTATGGCTACACCTTC	CASSPGPGVEYGYTF
-	TRBV10-2	13	TRBJ1-2	-	TGTGCCAGCCTCGGAGAAGGACAGCTGGGCTACACCTTC	CASLGEGQLGYTF
-	TRBV7-9	12	TRBJ1-4	-	TGTGCCAGCCAGTCGGGCGGGGAAAAACTGTTTTTT	CASQSGGEKLFF
-	TRBV15	16	TRBJ2-7	-	TGTGCCACCAGCAGAGATGGAGGCCAGGGTAGTGGGGGGCAGTACTTC	CATSRDGGQGSGGQYF
-	TRBV19	14	TRBJ1-5	-	TGTGCCAGCGACCGGAGAGCAAGCAATCAGCCCCAGCATTTT	CASDRRASNQPQHF
-	TRBV12-3/TRBV12-4	13	TRBJ2-5	many	TGTGCCAGCAACCTTTTTCCCAGAGAGACCCAGTACTTC	CASNLFPRETQYF
-	TRBV7-6	16	TRBJ2-7	-	TGTGCCAGCAGCTTAGGTCGTGCGGGGGCGTCCTACGAGCAGTACTTC	CASSLGRAGASYEQYF
TRBD1	TRBV5-1	16	TRBJ2-7	many	TGCGCCAGCAGCTTGTGGTTGGGGACAGGGTCTTACGAGCAGTACTTC	CASSLWLGTGSYEQYF
-	TRBV7-9	15	TRBJ1-4	-	TGTGCCAGCAGCCAGCTGGGGGCGCGGGGCGAAAAACTGTTTTTT	CASSQLGARGEKLFF
-	TRBV10-3	15	TRBJ1-1	-	TGTGCTAGCGGACTCCGGGACACCTTGAACACTGAAGCTTTCTTT	CASGLRDTLNTEAFF
TRBD1	TRBV10-3	18	TRBJ2-5	many	TGTGCCATCAGTGAGTCGGCGGGGACAGGGGGCTTCAGGGAGACCCAGTACTTC	CAISESAGTGGFRETQYF
-	TRBV10-3	13	TRBJ2-2	many	TGTGCCATCAGTGAGGAAGGTCTCGGGGAGCTGTTTTTT	CAISEEGLGELFF
TRBD1	TRBV7-9	14	TRBJ1-2	once	TGTGCCAGCAGCCGCGGGACAGGGGCGGATGGCTACACCTTC	CASSRGTGADGYTF
-	TRBV20-1	16	TRBJ1-5	-	TGCAGTGCTAGAGTGACAGAGTTACATAGCAATCAGCCCCAGCATTTT	CSARVTELHSNQPQHF
-	TRBV7-6	14	TRBJ2-5	-	TGTGCCAGCAGCGACCCTCGCAGGGCAATGGCCCAGTACTTC	CASSDPRRAMAQYF
TRBD2	TRBV7-9	15	TRBJ2-7	-	TGTGCCAGCAGTTTACCGGGGGGACGGATCGGCGAGCAGTACTTC	CASSLPGGRIGEQYF
TRBD2	TRBV29-1	12	TRBJ2-3	-	TGCAGCGCCGGACTAGCTCGTGATACGCAGTATTTT	CSAGLARDTQYF
-	TRBV11-2	14	TRBJ1-4	-	TGTGCCAGCAGCCTACACGGACGGTTTGAAAAACTGTTTTTT	CASSLHGRFEKLFF
TRBD2	TRBV2	15	TRBJ2-7	-	TGTGCCAGCAGTGCAGAAGCGGGATTCTCCTACGAGCAGTACTTC	CASSAEAGFSYEQYF
-	TRBV11-2	15	TRBJ1-1	-	TGTGCCAGCAGCTTACAGACGGTAAGGCTGACTGAAGCTTTCTTT	CASSLQTVRLTEAFF
-	TRBV7-8	14	TRBJ1-1	-	TGTGCCAGCAGCTCGGACAAGGGGAACACTGAAGCTTTCTTT	CASSSDKGNTEAFF
-	TRBV7-9	19	TRBJ2-5	-	TGTGCCAGCAGGTGGGGGGAGTGGGGGGTACTCGTCGGTGGTGAGACCCAGTACTTC	CASRWGEWGVLVGGETQYF
-	TRBV29-1	11	TRBJ2-1	-	TGCAGCGTTGAAGGCTACAATGAGCAGTTCTTC	CSVEGYNEQFF
-	TRBV20-1	12	TRBJ1-5	-	TGCAGTGCTAGAGCGGGGACTTTGCCCCAGCATTTT	CSARAGTLPQHF
TRBD1	TRBV7-9	14	TRBJ2-7	-	TGTGCCAGCAGCTCCCCACAGGGGGCCTACGAGCAGTACTTC	CASSSPQGAYEQYF
-	TRBV24-1	14	TRBJ1-5	-	TGTGCCACCAGTTTGAGGTGGGGCCCTCAGCCCCAGCATTTT	CATSLRWGPQPQHF
-	TRBV12-3/TRBV12-4	13	TRBJ1-1	-	TGTGCCATCAGTTCAGGGGTGGAGACTGAAGCTTTCTTT	CAISSGVETEAFF
-	TRBV7-6	14	TRBJ2-5	-	TGTGCCAGCAGCTTAAGTTCGGGGCGAGAGACCCAGTACTTC	CASSLSSGRETQYF
-	TRBV7-2	14	TRBJ1-1	-	TGTGCCAGCAGCTTAGTTCAGGGGAAGGCTGAAGCTTTCTTT	CASSLVQGKAEAFF
TRBD2	TRBV6-2/TRBV6-3	16	TRBJ2-2	-	TGTGCCAGCATTCCTGGCGGGAGCGTCCTAGGCGGGGAGCTGTTTTTT	CASIPGGSVLGGELFF
-	TRBV10-3	15	TRBJ2-5	-	TGTGCCATCAGTGAGTCGGACAAGGGCCGGGAGACCCAGTACTTC	CAISESDKGRETQYF
TRBD2	TRBV20-1	14	TRBJ2-7	-	TGCAGTGCCCCCCAACTAGCGGGAGTCTTAGGGCAGTACTTC	CSAPQLAGVLGQYF
TRBD1	TRBV7-3	17	TRBJ2-6	-	TGTGCCAGCAGCTTAGCGCAGGGGGTCTCTGGGGCCAACGTCCTGACTTTC	CASSLAQGVSGANVLTF
-	TRBV7-8	14	TRBJ1-4	-	TGTGCCAGCAGCCTCACCCGGACTCCTGAAAAACTGTTTTTT	CASSLTRTPEKLFF
-	TRBV7-6	14	TRBJ2-1	few	TGTGCCAGCAGCTTATCCGACAGACCCAATGAGCAGTTCTTC	CASSLSDRPNEQFF
-	TRBV5-4	17	TRBJ1-1	-	TGTGCCAGCAGCTTAGATCCTCCCCACAGGGTTGGGACTGAAGCTTTCTTT	CASSLDPPHRVGTEAFF
TRBD1	TRBV7-2	14	TRBJ1-4	-	TGTGCCAGCAGATTGACAGGGCTCGGAGAAAAACTGTTTTTT	CASRLTGLGEKLFF
TRBD1	TRBV20-1	16	TRBJ1-1	many	TGCAGTGCTAGGCCTCTTAGGGGACAGGGGAGGACTGAAGCTTTCTTT	CSARPLRGQGRTEAFF
-	TRBV20-1	14	TRBJ1-5	few	TGCAGTGCTAGAACCACACCTCAGGGTAAACTCCAGCATTTT	CSARTTPQGKLQHF
TRBD1	TRBV29-1	15	TRBJ2-7	-	TGCAGCGTTGAAGGGGGGGGGACAGGGGTCTACGAGCAGTACTTC	CSVEGGGTGVYEQYF
-	TRBV12-3/TRBV12-4	11	TRBJ2-7	-	TGTGCCAGCAGCAAAGCTGGCAGGAAGTACTTC	CASSKAGRKYF
-	TRBV7-8	13	TRBJ1-3	few	TGTGCCAGCAGCTTCGCCCCTAGAGACACCATATATTTT	CASSFAPRDTIYF
-	TRBV7-9	14	TRBJ1-6	-	TGTGCCAGCAGCTCTCAGGGAGGGAGTTCACCCCTCCACTTT	CASSSQGGSSPLHF
-	TRBV4-3	19	TRBJ2-6	-	TGCGCCAGCAGCCAAGTAATACCGGTCGCCCTCTCTGGGGCCAACGTCCTGACTTTC	CASSQVIPVALSGANVLTF
-	TRBV10-3	11	TRBJ2-7	few	TGTGCCACCTCGTCGCGCCACGAGCAGTACTTC	CATSSRHEQYF
-	TRBV25-1	14	TRBJ1-6	once	TGTGCCAGCAGTGGCTTCACAGGGAGCTCACCCCTCCACTTT	CASSGFTGSSPLHF
TRBD1	TRBV7-9	15	TRBJ1-1	many	TGTGCCAGCAGCCTCGGACAGGGGGCGAAGACTGAAGCTTTCTTT	CASSLGQGAKTEAFF
TRBD1	TRBV18	14	TRBJ2-7	-	TGTGCCAGCTCACCCAGACAGGGGGGCTACGAGCAGTACTTC	CASSPRQGGYEQYF
-	TRBV12-3/TRBV12-4	11	TRBJ2-5	-	TGTGCCAGCGGGTCGGGAGAGACCCAGTACTTC	CASGSGETQYF
-	TRBV6-1	15	TRBJ1-1	many	TGTGCCAGCAGTGAAGAGTCTTATGGCAATACTGAAGCTTTCTTT	CASSEESYGNTEAFF
-	TRBV11-2	14	TRBJ2-7	-	TGTGCCAGCAGCCAGGGACTTTACACCGGGGAGCTGTACTTC	CASSQGLYTGELYF